Below, 26 T cell receptor delta chains from the same sample are listed, as sequenced in a study of Vδ1+ human thymocytes. Extracted RNA was reverse transcribed into cDNA. CDR3 amplicons came from multiplex PCR with pooled V-gene forward and constant-region reverse primers. TCRdb reprocessed the multiplex PCR reads using CATT. The sample lists over 65,000 delta-chain clones, approximately 30% seen once, with roughly 0.25% in the top ten. Study-wide findings and caveats: Highly polyclonal TRG and TRD repertoires with Gaussian CDR3 length distributions appeared in thymus.

These receptors are not linked to any known antigen. Material for sequencing was Vdelta1+ gamma-delta thymocytes from the thymus. The subset is: FACS-sorted CD3+ TCRalphabeta- TCRVdelta1+ TCRVdelta2- thymocytes. The receptors here all came from a boy younger than two who had congenital heart surgery.

Comments on this clone: Other nucleotide sequences from this sample produce the same CDR3. This rearrangement joins TRDV1 to TRDJ1; no reliable D call. This CDR3 has 19 amino acids. Deletions cut 3 bases from V and 0 bases from J, with 23 bases between. CDR1 and CDR2 from the germline V gene are TSWWSYY and QGS. The CDR3 protein is CALGDQRPTSPVYTDKLIF. As DNA, the CDR3 is TGTGCTCTTGGGGATCAACGGCCGACCTCTCCGGTGTACACCGATAAACTCATCTTT.

V and J are TRDV1 and TRDJ1; TRDD3 aligns across 12 bases. CDR3 length equals 22 residues. CDR1 is TSWWSYY, CDR2 QGS, per germline. Trimming cost V 2 bases and J 0 bases; bases outside gene matches: 19. CDR3 nucleotides: TGTGCTCTTGGGGAAGGGACCTTCTGGGGGATACGCGGAATGAAGGACACCGATAAACTCATCTTT. It is translated as CALGEGTFWGIRGMKDTDKLIF.

The V call is TRDV1, the J call TRDJ1; perhaps TRDD3 as D (6 bases). This CDR3 comprises 22 residues. CDR1 is TSWWSYY and CDR2 is QGS in the germline V gene. The V end was cut by 6 bases, the J end by 4 bases, with 39 bases between. The CDR3 coding sequence is TGTGCTCTTGGAGTAAACTCCGGGGGTTCTGGGCCCTCTTGGGGGTCGGGCGATAAACTCATCTTT. Its translation: CALGVNSGGSGPSWGSGDKLIF.

The chain recombines TRDV1 with TRDJ1; TRDD2 aligns across 7 bases. In germline, CDR1 is TSWWSYY, CDR2 QGS. With V trimmed by 1 base and J by 10 bases, 30 bases remained unmatched. This CDR3 is 21 amino acids long. In nucleotides, the CDR3 is TGTGCTCTTGGGGAACCTTTCCTACGAGGGGCCTGTCCTGTACTGGTCCAGGGACTCATCTTT. Its translation: CALGEPFLRGACPVLVQGLIF.

To note about this clone: Because the CDR3's place on the DNA is in doubt, the DNA is left out and the CDR3 is given as listed by TCRdb. The rearrangement links TRDV1 to TRDJ1; the table's D call of TRDD3 was not tested on the DNA. From its first to its last residue, the CDR3 has 18 amino acids. The V gene's germline CDR1 is TSWWSYY and CDR2 QGS. CDR3 region: CARGKVGGGYKCADKLIF.

This chain links TRDV1 with TRDJ1; 12 bases match TRDD3. The CDR3 covers 21 residues. V was pared by 7 bases and J by 1 base, with 22 bases of the junction left unmatched. From germline, CDR1 is TSWWSYY and CDR2 QGS. In nucleotides, the CDR3 is TGTGCTCTTGTGCCAAGGGACTCTTCCTTTACTGGGGGATACTCCACCGATAAACTCATCTTT. It specifies CALVPRDSSFTGGYSTDKLIF.

V and J are TRDV1 and TRDJ1; D remains ambiguous. Germline V gene lookup returns CDR1 TSWWSYY and CDR2 QGS. The germline V and J ends were trimmed by 0 bases and 3 bases, with 14 bases remaining between them. The CDR3 extends over 16 amino acids. Here the CDR3 reads CALGELSGGYPDKLIF. The CDR3 DNA follows: TGTGCTCTTGGGGAACTCTCGGGTGGGTACCCCGATAAACTCATCTTT.

The J gene is TRDJ1, the V gene TRDV1; D might be TRDD2 (8 bases). CDR1 TSWWSYY and CDR2 QGS come from the germline V gene. This CDR3 has 20 residues. The V gene lost 5 bases and the J gene lost 0 bases, with 28 bases spanning the gap. CDR3 DNA sequence: TGTGCTCTTGGGTCCACTTCCTACGGGGGATCCAACCCGTACACCGATAAACTCATCTTT. Translated, it gives CALGSTSYGGSNPYTDKLIF.

Concerning this clone itself: This sample includes further DNA sequences coding for the same CDR3. The J gene is TRDJ1, the V gene TRDV1; 9 positions match TRDD3. Trimming removed 2 bases from V and 2 bases from J; junction bases left unmatched: 27. The CDR3 spans 23 residues. Germline V gene lookup returns CDR1 TSWWSYY and CDR2 QGS. The CDR3 loop is CALGEYKSRRTGGPRPYTDKLIF. The CDR3 DNA reads as TGTGCTCTTGGGGAATACAAGTCTCGCCGAACTGGGGGACCGAGACCCTATACCGATAAACTCATCTTT.

This clone occurred once. Sequence at one end of the junction differs from germline and may be a read error. The gene calls are TRDV1 and TRDJ1; no clear D gene. The V gene's germline CDR1 is TSWWSYY and CDR2 QGS. This CDR3 has 20 amino acids. The CDR3 is CALGKLSKSLLLDNTDKLIF. In DNA, the CDR3 is TGTGCTCTTGGGAAACTTTCCAAGTCCTTACTGCTTGACAACACCGATAAACTCATCTTT.

The chain has TRDV1 and TRDJ1; 7 nucleotides match TRDD3. The CDR3 length is 25 residues. In germline, CDR1 is TSWWSYY, CDR2 QGS. The trim removed 2 bases at V and 1 base at J, leaving 34 bases unmatched. The CDR3 nucleotides are TGTGCTCTTGGGGAATCGCTCTGTCCGATGTGGATAAGTGGGGATAAGTTATACGGCACCGATAAACTCATCTTT. Its protein product is CALGESLCPMWISGDKLYGTDKLIF.

The chain employs TRDV1 and TRDJ1; D uncertain. The CDR3 spans 20 residues. Germline-derived CDR1 and CDR2 are TSWWSYY and QGS. Between the trimmed V and J ends, which lost 4 bases and 0 bases, there was a span of 27 bases. The CDR3 spells CALGGRLGLTSWTYTDKLIF. The CDR3 coding sequence is TGTGCTCTTGGGGGACGCCTTGGCCTTACCAGTTGGACGTACACCGATAAACTCATCTTT.

The chain uses TRDV1 and TRDJ1; 10 bases match TRDD3. The CDR3 contains 15 residues. Germline loops: CDR1 TSWWSYY, CDR2 QGS. V shed 2 bases, J shed 3 bases, and the junction held 3 bases outside the gene matches. Here the CDR3 DNA reads TGTGCTCTTGGGGAAACTGGGGGATCGGCCGATAAACTCATCTTT. Its translation is CALGETGGSADKLIF.

The chain joins TRDV1 to TRDJ1; 8 bases match TRDD3. This CDR3 is built from 20 residues. The V segment lost 1 base and the J segment 0 bases; nucleotides outside the gene matches: 16. Germline values: CDR1 TSWWSYY, CDR2 QGS. CDR3 protein: CALGEPFSGYWGQYTDKLIF. The CDR3 DNA follows: TGTGCTCTTGGGGAACCTTTTTCCGGTTACTGGGGGCAGTACACCGATAAACTCATCTTT.

This clone was observed a handful of times. The rearrangement uses TRDV1 and TRDJ1; 9 bases are a match to TRDD3. Germline trimming cut 1 base from V and 8 bases from J; bases unmatched to any gene: 11. The CDR3 contains 16 residues. Germline CDR1 and CDR2: TSWWSYY and QGS. CDR3 residues: CALGEPVIWGIRKLIF. The CDR3 coding sequence is TGTGCTCTTGGGGAACCCGTGATCTGGGGGATTCGAAAACTCATCTTT.

This clone appeared once. The V call is TRDV1, the J call TRDJ1; maybe TRDD3 (7 bases). Germline V gene sequence: CDR1 TSWWSYY, CDR2 QGS. The CDR3 runs to 17 residues. The ends were cut back, 7 bases at V and 6 bases at J, with 27 bases in the middle. In DNA, the CDR3 is TGTGCTCTTGCACCCGGCCTTCCGACAACTGGGGACTATAAACTCATCTTT. This gives the protein CALAPGLPTTGDYKLIF.

This clone came up a few times. The chain couples TRDV1 to TRDJ1, with 8 bases matching TRDD3. The CDR3 sequence is 20 residues long. Germline V lookup: CDR1 TSWWSYY, CDR2 QGS. The ends lost 3 bases at V and 0 bases at J; junction bases unmatched: 18. The DNA for the CDR3 is TGTGCTCTTGGGGACCAGGGATACGAAATGATGGACGCTTACACCGATAAACTCATCTTT. Encoded protein: CALGDQGYEMMDAYTDKLIF.

V is TRDV1 and J is TRDJ1; 8 bases line up with TRDD3. The CDR3 extends over 21 amino acids. Trimming cost V 1 base and J 0 bases; bases outside gene matches: 19. Germline CDR1 is TSWWSYY and CDR2 is QGS. CDR3 DNA sequence: TGTGCTCTTGGGGAACGGTCCTACGGGATACGCGGCGGGTGGTACACCGATAAACTCATCTTT. This encodes CALGERSYGIRGGWYTDKLIF.

The gene calls are TRDV1 and TRDJ1; D may be TRDD2 (5 bases). Germline V gene data show CDR1 as TSWWSYY and CDR2 as QGS. Trimming removed 0 bases at V and 0 bases at J, with 20 bases between. This CDR3 contains 19 residues. The CDR3 sequence: CALGELLERPLSYTDKLIF. CDR3 DNA sequence: TGTGCTCTTGGGGAACTCTTAGAGAGACCCCTTTCCTACACCGATAAACTCATCTTT.

V and J are TRDV1 and TRDJ1; 13 positions agree with TRDD3. The J segment lost 0 bases and the V segment lost 2 bases, leaving 27 bases of the junction unmatched. Per germline, CDR1 TSWWSYY and CDR2 QGS. This CDR3 is built from 25 residues. CDR3 nucleotides: TGTGCTCTTGGGGAAAGCTCCCCGACCGCACTGGGGGATACGCTCTTTTACAAGTACACCGATAAACTCATCTTT. It encodes CALGESSPTALGDTLFYKYTDKLIF.

The chain has TRDV2 and TRDJ1, with a tentative D call TRDD2 (5 bases). This CDR3 contains 15 residues. The V and J ends lost 0 bases and 2 bases respectively, with 12 bases between them. Germline CDR1 reads GEAIGNYY; CDR2 reads EKD. The CDR3 DNA reads as TGTGCCTGTGACACCGGCTTCCCCCTAACCGATAAACTCATCTTT. This translates into CACDTGFPLTDKLIF.

The chain links TRDV1 to TRDJ1; 11 bases match TRDD3. Germline loops: CDR1 TSWWSYY, CDR2 QGS. The CDR3 spans 22 residues. Trimming removed 5 bases from V and 4 bases from J; junction bases left unmatched: 27. CDR3 region: CALGYPSFLRRASGGYRDKLIF. The CDR3 region has the DNA TGTGCTCTTGGGTACCCGTCCTTCCTGCGGCGGGCGTCTGGGGGATACCGCGATAAACTCATCTTT.

The J gene is TRDJ1, the V gene TRDV1; 9 nucleotides match TRDD3. The CDR3 runs to 21 residues. With V trimmed by 1 base and J by 4 bases, 22 bases remained unmatched. CDR1 and CDR2 (germline): TSWWSYY, QGS. The CDR3 DNA sequence: TGTGCTCTTGGGGAACCTTCTTATCTTTACTGGGGGACGCCCGGACACGATAAACTCATCTTT. Protein sequence: CALGEPSYLYWGTPGHDKLIF.

This clone was seen just once. The chain employs TRDV1 and TRDJ1, with no clear D. The CDR3 sequence is 17 residues long. Germline CDR1 is TSWWSYY and CDR2 is QGS. V lost 0 bases and J 0 bases, leaving 14 bases between the germline ends. CDR3 loop: CALGELKYLRYTDKLIF. CDR3 bases: TGTGCTCTTGGGGAACTAAAGTATCTCCGGTACACCGATAAACTCATCTTT.

The chain has TRDV1 and TRDJ1; TRDD3 is a possible D gene (7 bases). V was pared by 0 bases and J by 4 bases, with 27 bases between. The germline V gene has CDR1 TSWWSYY and CDR2 QGS. The CDR3 length is 20 residues. The DNA for the CDR3 is TGTGCTCTTGGGGAACTTAGCTTCCTCCTCTCTACTGGGGCCAGCGATAAACTCATCTTT. The encoded protein is CALGELSFLLSTGASDKLIF.

This chain uses TRDV1 with TRDJ1; D uncertain. Trimming cost V 5 bases and J 0 bases, with 25 bases left between them. The CDR3 runs to 19 residues. CDR1 is TSWWSYY, CDR2 QGS, per germline. CDR3 amino acids: CALGHPLSVWPPYTDKLIF. The CDR3 coding sequence is TGTGCTCTTGGGCACCCGCTTTCCGTATGGCCACCTTACACCGATAAACTCATCTTT.